Below are 13 T cell receptor beta chains sequenced from a single sample in a study of CXCR3-negative and CXCR3-positive naive CD8 T cells. Findings of the study overall: Naive cells that were CXCR3-positive had more hydrophobic TRB CDR3s (compared with CXCR3-negative naive cells).

Via 5' RACE with UMI labels, TRB cDNA libraries were prepared. TCRdb processed the 5' RACE reads again and assigns one entry to each CDR3 protein, with no DNA. This table lists tens of thousands of distinct CDR3 sequences. Their recognized antigens are unknown. The sequenced sample consisted of naive CXCR3+ CD8+ T cells from blood. The subset denotes: CD45RO-CCR7+CD27+CD95- naive CD8+ T cells expressing CXCR3 (TNR3+). The receptors here all came from a human donor in good health. Some clones in this sample may be carry-over from other donors' samples.

V and J are TRBV29-1 and TRBJ2-1. This CDR3 spans 13 amino acids. Germline-derived CDR1 and CDR2 are SQVTM and ANQGSEA. The CDR3 loop is CSVLRGSYNEQFF.

This sequence joins TRBV11-2 and TRBJ2-2; lacking DNA, the TRBD1 call made by TCRdb goes unchecked. The V gene's germline CDR1 is SGHAT and CDR2 FQNNGV. The CDR3 covers 17 residues. CDR3 residues: CASSLAPDRVGTGELFF. Full variable domain (missing parts from reference TRBV11-2 and TRBJ2-2): EAGVAQSPRYKIIEKRQSVAFWCNPISGHATLYWYQQILGQGPKLLIQFQNNGVVDDSQLPKDRFSAERLKGVDSTLKIQPAKLEDSAVYLCASSLAPDRVGTGELFFGEGSRLTVL.

This sequence joins TRBV28 and TRBJ2-1; TCRdb designates TRBD1, a call that cannot be tested without DNA. The CDR3 has 11 residues. The germline CDR1 and CDR2 sequences are MDHEN and SYDVKM. CDR3 loop: CASSPGREQFF.

The J gene is TRBJ2-5, the V gene TRBV14. Germline-derived CDR1 and CDR2 are SGHDN and FVKESK. This CDR3 has 12 residues. The CDR3 sequence is CASSQAQETQYF.

The rearrangement uses TRBV20-1 and TRBJ2-5; without DNA, the TCRdb call of TRBD2 cannot be checked. Germline V CDR1 and CDR2: DFQATT, SNEGSKA (reference sequence). The CDR3 sequence is 14 residues long. CDR3 region: CSAWTSGSQETQYF.

The chain employs TRBV6-2 or TRBV6-3 and TRBJ1-1; no DNA is available, so the TRBD1 call from TCRdb remains unchecked. This CDR3 is built from 15 residues. Per germline, CDR1 MNHEY and CDR2 SVGEGT. CDR3 sequence reads: CASSTQGTANTEAFF.

The chain employs TRBV18 and TRBJ2-7; checking the TCRdb D call of TRBD1 is not possible without DNA. Per germline, CDR1 KGHSH and CDR2 LQKENI. This CDR3 comprises 15 residues. The CDR3: CASSPRGQGVYEQYF.

This chain joins TRBV5-1 and TRBJ2-7; the D call from TCRdb, TRBD1, cannot be confirmed without DNA. In germline, CDR1 is SGHRS, CDR2 YFSETQ. The CDR3 is 14 amino acids. The CDR3 protein is CASRFGQGASEQYF.

V usage is TRBV7-9 and J usage is TRBJ1-3. CDR3 length equals 19 residues. The V gene's germline CDR1 is SEHNR and CDR2 FQNEAQ (reference sequence). The CDR3 is CASSLTILKAGKERNTIYF.

The rearrangement joins TRBV2 to TRBJ2-3; with no DNA, the TCRdb D assignment of TRBD2 cannot be verified. This CDR3 is built from 14 residues. Germline V gives CDR1 SNHLY, CDR2 FYNNEI. CDR3 region: CATPGGYRTDTQYF.

V and J are TRBV29-1 and TRBJ2-7; TCRdb picks TRBD2, but there is no DNA to check that call. This CDR3 is 13 amino acids long. Germline V CDR1 and CDR2: SQVTM, ANQGSEA. The CDR3 protein is CSVLAGGSYEQYF.

The V call is TRBV12-3 or TRBV12-4, the J call TRBJ1-5; TCRdb calls TRBD1, which cannot be checked without DNA. This CDR3 is built from 15 residues. The CDR3 is CASSPPGASNQPQHF.

The rearrangement links TRBV7-8 to TRBJ1-1; TCRdb picks TRBD1, but there is no DNA to check that call. CDR1 is SGHVS and CDR2 is FQNEAQ in the germline V gene. There are 14 residues in the CDR3. CDR3 sequence: CASRLTGMNTEAFF.